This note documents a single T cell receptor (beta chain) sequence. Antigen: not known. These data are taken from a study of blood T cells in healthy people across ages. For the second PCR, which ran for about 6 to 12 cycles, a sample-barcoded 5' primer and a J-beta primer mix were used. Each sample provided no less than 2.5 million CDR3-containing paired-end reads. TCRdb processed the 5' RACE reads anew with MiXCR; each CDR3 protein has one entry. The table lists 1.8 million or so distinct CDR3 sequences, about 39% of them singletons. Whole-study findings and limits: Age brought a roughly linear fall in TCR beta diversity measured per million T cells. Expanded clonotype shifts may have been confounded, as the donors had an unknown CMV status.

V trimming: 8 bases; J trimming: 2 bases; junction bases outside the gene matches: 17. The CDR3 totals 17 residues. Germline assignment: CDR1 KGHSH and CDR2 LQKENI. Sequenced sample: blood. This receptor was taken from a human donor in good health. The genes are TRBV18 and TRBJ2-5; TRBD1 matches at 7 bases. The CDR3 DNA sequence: TGTGCCAGCAACGAGGGGGCGGATCGGGCCTTTCAAGAGACCCAGTACTTC. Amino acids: CASNEGADRAFQETQYF.